These T cell receptor beta chains were read from a single sample in a study of cytomegalovirus exposure and HLA in healthy donors. Assay used: immunoSEQ multiplex PCR; TCRdb lists only in-frame clones, some missing. The table records around 63,000 clones, around 89% of them present only once. Sequences were obtained from PBMCs. The receptors derive from a young woman in good health and CMV-seronegative. Each CDR3 is given with its conserved first and last residue. A D gene is named only where the DNA matches it firmly. Not every row has a clone size; where given, it reads once, few, many or a size class.

D gene	J gene	clone size	V gene	CDR3 DNA	CDR3 protein
-	TRBJ2-2	-	TRBV11-2	TGTGCCAGCAGACAGAACACCGGGGCCGGGGAGCTGTTTTTT	CASRQNTGAGELFF
TRBD2	TRBJ2-7	-	TRBV27	TGTGCCAGCAGGGGACCCGGACTAGCCGGTCTGGAGCAGTACTTC	CASRGPGLAGLEQYF
TRBD1	TRBJ2-1	-	TRBV7-6	TGTGCCAGCAGCTACGGACAGGGGATTTACAATGAGCAGTTCTTC	CASSYGQGIYNEQFF
-	TRBJ1-5	-	TRBV28	TGTGCCAGCAGACGGTCCCGTAATCAGCCCCAGCATTTT	CASRRSRNQPQHF
-	TRBJ2-7	-	TRBV5-1	TGCGCCAGCAGCTTGGCTCCAACAGGGGGGGGGTACGAGCAGTACTTC	CASSLAPTGGGYEQYF
TRBD1	TRBJ1-4	-	TRBV27	TGTGCCAGCAGTTTTGACAGGGTTACTAATGAAAAACTGTTTTTT	CASSFDRVTNEKLFF
TRBD1	TRBJ2-7	-	TRBV27	TGTGCCAGCAGTTTCGGGACAGGGGGGCACGAGCAGTACTTC	CASSFGTGGHEQYF
TRBD1	TRBJ1-5	-	TRBV2	TGTGCCAGCCGGGACAGGGGGCACCAGCCCCAGCATTTT	CASRDRGHQPQHF
-	TRBJ2-6	-	TRBV5-1	TGCGCCAGCAGCTTAGCCTCTGGGGCCAACGTCCTGACTTTC	CASSLASGANVLTF
TRBD1	TRBJ2-1	-	TRBV15	TGTGCCACCAGCAGAGAAGGGGGACAGGTTCTCAGGCATGGTAGGATTGAGCAGTTCTTC	CATSREGGQVLRHGRIEQFF
-	TRBJ1-6	-	TRBV28	TGTGCCAGCAGATCCTCCGACAGACGAAATTCACCCCTCCACTTT	CASRSSDRRNSPLHF
-	TRBJ2-7	-	TRBV28	TGTGCCAGCAGTTTATGGAAGGACAGCGGGAACGAGCAGTACTTC	CASSLWKDSGNEQYF
-	TRBJ2-1	-	TRBV6-6	TGTGCCAGCAGTTACTCGCGGATTTACAATGAGCAGTTCTTC	CASSYSRIYNEQFF
-	TRBJ1-2	-	TRBV27	TGTGCCAGCAGCCTTGGACAGAACTATGGCTACACCTTC	CASSLGQNYGYTF
TRBD1	TRBJ2-1	-	TRBV5-5	TGTGCCAGCAGCTTGGTGGGACAGGGGCACTACAATGAGCAGTTCTTC	CASSLVGQGHYNEQFF
TRBD1	TRBJ2-7	-	TRBV5-5	TGTGCCAGCAGCCTCGGGACAGGGGGCACCTACGAGCAGTACTTC	CASSLGTGGTYEQYF
-	TRBJ1-5	once	TRBV5-8	TGTGCCAGCAGCTTGGCTCTTGGCAATCAGCCCCAGCATTTT	CASSLALGNQPQHF
TRBD1	TRBJ1-3	-	TRBV4-2	TGTGCCAGCAGCCAAGGGCCGGGACAGCTAGTCTCTGGAAACACCATATATTTT	CASSQGPGQLVSGNTIYF
-	TRBJ1-4	-	TRBV6-6	TGTGCCAGCAGTTCGGGGAAACTAGGGACTAATGAAAAACTGTTTTTT	CASSSGKLGTNEKLFF
TRBD1	TRBJ2-7	-	TRBV5-1	TGCGCCAGCAGCTGGACAGGGGGTCTCTACGAGCAGTACTTC	CASSWTGGLYEQYF
TRBD1	TRBJ1-2	-	TRBV10-3	TGTGCCAATCAAGGACAGGGGGCCGGTGGCTACACCTTC	CANQGQGAGGYTF
-	TRBJ2-7	-	TRBV10-3	TGTGCCATCAGTGGAAGTAAGGACTTTCACTACGAGCAGTACTTC	CAISGSKDFHYEQYF
-	TRBJ1-2	-	TRBV30	TGTGCCTGGAGGGCCCCGGAGGGGAACTATGGCTACACCTTC	CAWRAPEGNYGYTF
TRBD2	TRBJ2-7	-	TRBV7-8	TGTGCCAGCAGCTTAGTACTAGCGGGGCCCTACGAGCAGTACTTC	CASSLVLAGPYEQYF
-	TRBJ1-5	-	TRBV6-5	TGTGCCAGCAGCTCGGGGGGGGGCGCTAATCAGCCCCAGCATTTT	CASSSGGGANQPQHF
-	TRBJ1-2	-	TRBV6-5	TGTGCCATCAGTGAGGGCCAAAGGAACTATGGCTACACCTTC	CAISEGQRNYGYTF
-	TRBJ1-5	-	TRBV25-1	TGTGCCAGCAGTGAAATGTACAATCAGCCCCAGCATTTT	CASSEMYNQPQHF
-	TRBJ1-2	-	TRBV4-2	TGTGCCAGCAGCCCGAGGGTGCAGGGGATGGTTAAGTATGGCTACACCTTC	CASSPRVQGMVKYGYTF
TRBD1	TRBJ1-5	-	TRBV7-9	TGTGCCAGCAGCTTAGGTACAGGGGGCCGGGGCAATCAGCCCCAGCATTTT	CASSLGTGGRGNQPQHF
TRBD1	TRBJ2-1	once	TRBV19	TGTGCCAGCTGCCGGGACAGAGGAAGCAATGAGCAGTTCTTC	CASCRDRGSNEQFF
TRBD1	TRBJ1-5	-	TRBV30	TGTGCCTGGAGGATGGGACAGGGTATCGAGCCCCAGCATTTT	CAWRMGQGIEPQHF
-	TRBJ2-5	once	TRBV11-2	TGTGCCAGCAGCTTAGACTCCCGAGTGGAGACCCAGTACTTC	CASSLDSRVETQYF
TRBD1	TRBJ1-4	-	TRBV29-1	TGCAGCGTTGATACAGGGGCAAAACTGTTTTTT	CSVDTGAKLFF
-	TRBJ2-5	-	TRBV15	TGTGCCACCAGCCCCGGAAGGACAGAACAAGAGACCCAGTACTTC	CATSPGRTEQETQYF
-	TRBJ2-5	-	TRBV6-7	TGTGCCAGCAGTTACTCGGACAGCCAAGAGACCCAGTACTTC	CASSYSDSQETQYF
-	TRBJ2-3	once	TRBV4-1	TGCGCCAGCAGCCAAGATACGCCAGGGTCAACAGATACGCAGTATTTT	CASSQDTPGSTDTQYF
TRBD1	TRBJ1-2	-	TRBV18	TGTGCCAGCTCACCCGGGACAGATCCTAGCAACGGCTACACCTTC	CASSPGTDPSNGYTF
TRBD1	TRBJ1-2	-	TRBV19	TGTGCCAGTAGTATACGAGACAGGGGCTATGGCTACACCTTC	CASSIRDRGYGYTF
TRBD1	TRBJ2-7	-	TRBV28	TGTGCCAGCAGTACCCACAGGGGGATCTACGAGCAGTACTTC	CASSTHRGIYEQYF
-	TRBJ1-5	once	TRBV7-2	TGTGCCAGCAGCCGATCGACAGGCGGCAATCAGCCCCAGCATTTT	CASSRSTGGNQPQHF
TRBD2	TRBJ2-5	-	TRBV28	TGTGCCAGCAGGCGCTCTAGCGGGGGGTTTTTGCAGTACTTC	CASRRSSGGFLQYF
TRBD1	TRBJ2-3	-	TRBV6-5	TGTGCCAGCAGCCGACAGGGAAGGCTCACAGATACGCAGTATTTT	CASSRQGRLTDTQYF
TRBD1	TRBJ2-7	-	TRBV28	TGTGCCAGCAGCCCGGACAGGGGGTTCTACGAGCAGTACTTC	CASSPDRGFYEQYF
-	TRBJ2-6	-	TRBV12-5	TGTGCTAGTGGTTTGCAGGGGGGCTCTGGGGCCAACGTCCTGACTTTC	CASGLQGGSGANVLTF
-	TRBJ1-5	-	TRBV6-1	TGTGCCAGCAGTGAAGTTGCGACAGTGAATCAGCCCCAGCATTTT	CASSEVATVNQPQHF
TRBD1	TRBJ1-1	-	TRBV6-6	TGTGCCAGCAGTTACGGGACAGGGAATGAAGCTTTCTTT	CASSYGTGNEAFF
TRBD1	TRBJ2-5	-	TRBV5-8	TGTGCCAGCAACTCCGGGACAGGGGGTATTGAGACCCAGTACTTC	CASNSGTGGIETQYF
-	TRBJ1-4	-	TRBV7-9	TGTGCCAGCAGCCCACGACAGCAATCGGAAAAACTGTTTTTT	CASSPRQQSEKLFF
-	TRBJ2-6	once	TRBV5-6	TGTGCCAGCAGCTTCAGGGGTCTATTCGCCTCTGGGGCCAACGTCCTGACTTTC	CASSFRGLFASGANVLTF